The 17 T cell receptor beta chains below come from one sample, sequenced in a study of cytomegalovirus exposure and HLA in healthy donors. The PCR was carried out with 60 Vbeta primers and 13 Jbeta primers. Generated by immunoSEQ multiplex PCR, the TCRdb table keeps only in-frame clones and is missing some. The sample records 200,000 to 300,000 clones, approximately 84% being singletons. The source material was PBMCs. The receptors were gathered from a woman in her thirties or forties in good health and CMV-seropositive.

The V and J genes are TRBV15 and TRBJ2-7; 10 positions agree with TRBD2. The V gene end was trimmed by 0 bases and the J gene end by 4 bases; junction bases not matched to a gene: 6. The CDR3 loop spans 16 amino acids. Germline CDR1 reads LNHNV; CDR2 reads YYDKDF (reference sequence). In nucleotides, the CDR3 is TGTGCCACCAGCAGAGATCTCGCTAGCGGGAGATACGAGCAGTACTTC. It codes for CATSRDLASGRYEQYF.

This chain connects TRBV28 to TRBJ2-7, with 9 bases aligning to TRBD2. Germline CDR1 MDHEN, CDR2 SYDVKM. The CDR3 consists of 15 residues. With 2 bases clipped from V and 1 base from J, the junction kept 3 bases outside the gene matches. The CDR3 loop is CASSLAGGQSYEQYF. CDR3 DNA sequence: TGTGCCAGCAGTTTAGCGGGAGGGCAGTCCTACGAGCAGTACTTC.

The chain uses TRBV4-1 and TRBJ1-5; possible D gene TRBD1, 6 bases. With 0 bases removed from V and 2 bases from J, the gap between germline ends came to 11 bases. Per germline, CDR1 MGHRA and CDR2 YSYEKL. The CDR3 extends over 16 amino acids. The CDR3 sequence: CASSQEKGEGNQPQHF. CDR3 sequence (DNA): TGCGCCAGCAGCCAAGAAAAGGGGGAAGGCAATCAGCCCCAGCATTTT.

J is TRBJ2-5 and V is TRBV5-1, with 10 bases fitting TRBD1. This CDR3 spans 15 amino acids. Germline CDR1 reads SGHRS; CDR2 reads YFSETQ. V was clipped by 4 bases and J by 4 bases; unmatched bases: 7. The CDR3 here is CASSPQTGGGETQYF. As DNA, the CDR3 is TGCGCCAGCAGCCCACAGACAGGGGGCGGAGAGACCCAGTACTTC.

As DNA, the CDR3 is TGCAGCGTTGAACTAGGGGTGAATGGCTACACCTTC. Its protein is CSVELGVNGYTF. This sequence joins TRBV29-1 and TRBJ1-2, with a tentative D call TRBD1 (5 bases). CDR1 SQVTM and CDR2 ANQGSEA come from the germline V gene. Trimming pared 2 bases from V and 6 bases from J, leaving 10 bases between. The CDR3 runs 12 residues.

The V call is TRBV2, the J call TRBJ1-1, with D tentatively TRBD1 (6 bases). With 0 bases removed from V and 4 bases from J, the gap between germline ends came to 12 bases. Per germline, CDR1 SNHLY and CDR2 FYNNEI. The CDR3 is 15 amino acids. DNA for the CDR3: TGTGCCAGCAGTGAAGCGACCTCCAGGGGCACTGAAGCTTTCTTT. It codes for CASSEATSRGTEAFF.

This clone occurred once. The V gene is TRBV28, the J gene TRBJ1-5; the D is unclear. CDR1 MDHEN and CDR2 SYDVKM come from the germline V gene. V gave up 1 base and J gave up 5 bases, with 9 bases separating them. The CDR3 has 14 residues. In DNA form, the CDR3 reads TGTGCCAGCAGTTTATTCGTCTCCGATCAGCCCCAGCATTTT. It specifies CASSLFVSDQPQHF.

The chain is built from TRBV11-1 and TRBJ2-2; 10 bases are a match to TRBD1. The CDR3 totals 16 residues. Germline V lookup: CDR1 SGHAT, CDR2 FQDESV (reference sequence). V shed 5 bases and J 4 bases; nucleotides not matched to a gene: 7. CDR3 residues: CASSPRDRGGTGELFF. In DNA, the CDR3 is TGTGCCAGCAGCCCCCGGGACAGGGGAGGCACCGGGGAGCTGTTTTTT.

The chain joins TRBV6-4 to TRBJ1-5, with 9 nucleotides matching TRBD1. The CDR3 loop spans 14 amino acids. Germline V gene sequence: CDR1 MRHNA, CDR2 SNTAGT. V lost 7 bases to trimming and J lost 7 bases; unmatched junction nucleotides: 8. Here the CDR3 DNA reads TGTGCCAGCAAAAAGGGACAGGGAGGACAGCCCCAGCATTTT. This gives the protein CASKKGQGGQPQHF.

The rearrangement links TRBV9 to TRBJ2-7, with TRBD2 as a possible D gene (5 bases). The CDR3 is made up of 15 amino acids. V lost 0 bases to trimming and J lost 0 bases, with 10 bases between them. Per germline, CDR1 SGDLS and CDR2 YYNGEE. As DNA, the CDR3 is TGTGCCAGCAGCGTAGGCACGGGGAGCTCCTACGAGCAGTACTTC. It encodes CASSVGTGSSYEQYF.

J is TRBJ2-1 and V is TRBV6-5, with TRBD1 as a possible D gene (6 bases). Germline-derived CDR1 and CDR2 are MNHEY and SVGAGI. The CDR3 runs 13 residues. Trimming took off 7 bases at V and 7 bases at J, with 14 bases between the two ends. CDR3 nucleotides: TGTGCCAGCACCAGGTCAGGGGCAAATGAGCAGTTCTTC. Amino acid sequence: CASTRSGANEQFF.

The chain uses TRBV18 and TRBJ2-4, with TRBD1 as a possible D gene (7 bases). The CDR3 runs 16 residues. CDR1 and CDR2 (germline): KGHSH, LQKENI. V was pared by 3 bases and J by 5 bases, with 17 bases between. The chain's CDR3 is CASSPQEGAAQNIQYF. The CDR3, as DNA: TGTGCCAGCTCACCCCAGGAGGGGGCGGCACAAAACATTCAGTACTTC. Using reference TRBV18 and TRBJ2-4 for the parts outside the CDR3, the full variable domain is NAGVMQNPRHLVRRRGQEARLRCSPMKGHSHVYWYRQLPEEGLKFMVYLQKENIIDESGMPKERFSAEFPKEGPSILRIQQVVRGDSAAYFCASSPQEGAAQNIQYFGAGTRLSVL.

The V gene is TRBV7-9, the J gene TRBJ1-2; no firm D call. The CDR3 extends over 14 amino acids. Trimming removed 2 bases at V and 0 bases at J, with 7 bases between. The germline V gene encodes CDR1 SEHNR and CDR2 FQNEAQ (reference sequence). The CDR3 loop reads CASSLSGTNYGYTF. The CDR3, as DNA: TGTGCCAGCAGCTTATCGGGAACTAACTATGGCTACACCTTC.

The chain couples TRBV7-3 to TRBJ1-1; D is possibly TRBD1 (5 bases). This CDR3 has 13 amino acids. Germline V gives CDR1 SGHTA, CDR2 FQGTGA. V lost 5 bases, J lost 2 bases, and 9 bases lay in between. The CDR3 reads CASSLQDNTEAFF. CDR3 DNA sequence: TGTGCCAGCAGCCTACAGGACAACACTGAAGCTTTCTTT.

The V call is TRBV7-2, the J call TRBJ2-7; 9 bases are a match to TRBD2. Germline trimming cut 1 base from V and 4 bases from J; bases unmatched to any gene: 8. Germline values: CDR1 SGHTA, CDR2 FQGNSA. The CDR3 is 16 residues long. The CDR3 nucleotides are TGTGCCAGCAGCTTAGAACGCGGGAGGGTACCTTACGAGCAGTACTTC. Translated: CASSLERGRVPYEQYF.

The chain joins TRBV5-6 to TRBJ1-2, with D possibly TRBD1 on 5 matching bases. In germline, CDR1 is SGHDT, CDR2 YYEEEE. This CDR3 has 14 amino acids. V was clipped by 0 bases and J by 4 bases, with 10 bases between them. The CDR3 is CASSLGQRFYGYTF. The CDR3 nucleotides are TGTGCCAGCAGCTTGGGACAGCGCTTCTATGGCTACACCTTC.

This clone was observed a handful of times. The chain has TRBV6-1 and TRBJ1-6, with 7 bases that match TRBD1. The CDR3 length is 13 residues. Germline V CDR1 and CDR2: MNHNS, SASEGT. V lost 4 bases to trimming and J lost 14 bases; unmatched junction nucleotides: 8. CDR3 sequence: CASSAAGTEALHF. DNA for the CDR3: TGTGCCAGCAGTGCTGCCGGGACAGAGGCCCTCCACTTT.